This T cell receptor beta chain was recorded in a study of radiation and T cells in renal cell carcinoma (dated by TCRdb to 2018 to 2021). Background on the whole study: Samples were obtained from a clinical trial, in which 15 Gy stereotactic body radiation therapy was delivered to primary renal cell carcinomas and nephrectomy was performed 4 weeks later. A total of approximately 53 samples underwent TCR beta sequencing, made up of 25 or so tumors and around 27 peripheral blood samples. A total of 3.5 million to 4.5 million unique CDR3 nucleotide sequences, encoding roughly 2.7 million unique CDR3 amino acid sequences, were found across all 50 or so samples. Broad study findings and their caveats: Effects of radiation dose or scheduling on the TCR repertoire could not be addressed with the single-armed trial design. No pretreatment tumor biopsies were available, so the baseline intratumoral presence of clonotypes could not be determined. Changes in the blood repertoire were not tracked past 4 weeks after treatment. Top tumor clonotypes rose in blood from baseline to 2 weeks post-radiation, then contracted by 4 weeks, suggesting transient expansion of tumor-resident clones.

The intended sense of this specimen's time point label: baseline pretreatment blood. This sample's treatment or condition label indicates: 15 Gy SBRT to primary tumor, nephrectomy 4 weeks later. To follow tumor-enriched clonotypes, serial peripheral blood was collected from radiation-treated patients at baseline and at 2 weeks and 4 weeks after SBRT. Renal cell carcinoma with clear cell pathology was present in all patients. Genomic DNA for TCR sequencing was prepared using the QIAamp DNA Blood Mini Kit (Qiagen). Samples were included in the analyses only if all quality control checks were passed. TCR beta libraries were generated from genomic DNA with the immunoSEQ kit, following the manufacturer's recommendations. To prepare libraries, a first multiplex PCR with proprietary primers was run, followed by a second PCR that added unique barcodes, and a bead cleanup was done after each round. A positive control reaction and a negative control reaction, both provided in the kit, were run with every batch of samples. The final libraries were assessed on an Agilent 4200 TapeStation D1000 ScreenTape, pooled by volume, and quantified by qPCR. An Illumina NextSeq500 fitted with a MidOutput 150-cycle cartridge performed the sequencing, running 156 Read1 cycles and 15 Index1 cycles with the kit's custom primers. The pooled library was loaded at roughly 1 pM with about 18% PhiX control spiked in. In the original analysis: Vendor-processed data were analyzed in R, and a clonotype was defined as all T cells sharing the same CDR3 nucleotide sequence. In the clone abundance analyses, frequencies were normalized to the 10,000 most abundant clones in each sample. Public T cell clones, which averaged fewer than five per sample, were excluded before analysis. An abundance difference of at least 32-fold between compartments was the criterion for calling clonotypes tumor-enriched or baseline blood-enriched. A beta-binomial differential abundance model was used to identify clonotypes that expanded or contracted between blood time points. Similarity between tumor and blood repertoires was quantified using the Baroni-Urbani and Buser coefficient, and groups were compared with two-tailed Wilcoxon tests in R. What TCRdb holds here is the immuneACCESS table cut down to in-frame rearrangements. Part of the clones is not present; checked against another copy, under half of the missing clones reflect an unresolved V gene, and the others are unexplained. V and J calls plus clone size are reproduced from that table; the DNA served to infer D and trimming. This sample holds nearly 50,000 clones; roughly 84% were observed only once. The ten largest clones represent about 33% of the sample.

Of note for this clone: Which antigen it targets is not known. Per-base quality was not reported, and no clone a single base away is much larger than it.

Here the sequenced sample was blood, taken from a patient whose treatment included radiotherapy and nephrectomy. The clonotype originates from a woman in her 70s with renal cell carcinoma.

The nucleotide sequence reads as follows: TGTGCCAGCAACCCTGAACCGGGACAGTCACTCGAGCAGTACTTC. Translation gives CASNPEPGQSLEQYF. Rearrangement joined TRBV7-9 to TRBJ2-7, with 7 bases aligning to TRBD1. The germline V end is reduced by 7 bases and the J end by 6 bases; junction bases left unmatched: 15. CDR1 and CDR2 (SEHNR, FQNEAQ) derive from the germline V gene (reference sequence). There are 15 amino acids in the CDR3, from cysteine to phenylalanine inclusive. The retained sequence is limited to the CDR3, 45 bases, with the frame set at the first base. Full variable domain (CDR3 extended with the reference TRBV7-9 and TRBJ2-7 proteins): DTGVSQNPRHKITKRGQNVTFRCDPISEHNRLYWYRQTLGQGPEFLTYFQNEAQLEKSRLLSDRFSAERPKGSFSTLEIQRTEQGDSAMYLCASNPEPGQSLEQYFGPGTRLTVT.